The 14 T cell receptor beta chains in this list originate from one sample, sequenced in a study of Graves' ophthalmopathy and Graves' hyperthyroidism. Beta-chain TCR CDR3 regions were amplified from RNA transcripts. The workflow started with a first-round RT-PCR run with HTBI primers and then moved on to a second-round multiplex PCR. TCRdb redid the calling of the multiplex PCR reads with MiXCR, one entry per CDR3 protein. The sample has about 410,000 distinct CDR3 sequences; approximately 20% are singletons. The sequencing input was peripheral blood. All receptors derive from a young woman with Graves' ophthalmopathy.

V is TRBV7-8 and J is TRBJ1-2; tentatively, D is TRBD1 (5 bases). Germline V CDR1 and CDR2: SGHVS, FQNEAQ. The CDR3 extends over 14 amino acids. The V and J ends lost 5 bases and 8 bases respectively, with 18 bases between them. The CDR3 nucleotides read TGTGCCAGCAGCCTGACAGCGCAAGTGGGCGGCTACACCTTC. Residues: CASSLTAQVGGYTF. Full variable domain (missing parts from reference TRBV7-8 and TRBJ1-2): GAGVSQSPRYKVAKRGQDVALRCDPISGHVSLFWYQQALGQGPEFLTYFQNEAQLDKSGLPSDRFFAERPEGSVSTLKIQRTQQEDSAVYLCASSLTAQVGGYTFGSGTRLTVV.

The table lists this clonotype with many counts. The gene calls are TRBV28 and TRBJ2-7, with D hard to call. V lost 7 bases and J 3 bases, leaving 13 bases between the germline ends. Germline lookup yields CDR1 MDHEN and CDR2 SYDVKM. CDR3 length: 13 amino acids. The CDR3 DNA follows: TGTGCCAGCACCACCTTCGGCAGCTACGAGCAGTACTTC. Protein sequence: CASTTFGSYEQYF.

The sample holds many counts of this clonotype. The chain links TRBV7-2 to TRBJ2-4; the D gene is possibly TRBD1 (7 bases). The CDR3 consists of 14 residues. CDR1 SGHTA and CDR2 FQGNSA come from the germline V gene. The V gene lost 5 bases and the J gene lost 5 bases, with 13 bases spanning the gap. The CDR3 is CASSTTGRQNIQYF. The CDR3 DNA reads as TGTGCCAGCAGCACGACAGGGAGGCAAAACATTCAGTACTTC.

This sequence joins TRBV5-1 and TRBJ1-1; 7 nucleotides line up with TRBD1. This CDR3 has 13 residues. The ends lost 4 bases at V and 4 bases at J; junction bases unmatched: 4. Germline V gene data show CDR1 as SGHRS and CDR2 as YFSETQ. DNA of the CDR3: TGCGCCAGCAGCCGGGGACAGCGCACTGAAGCTTTCTTT. Translated: CASSRGQRTEAFF.

This clonotype has a count of ten or more. The chain joins TRBV30 to TRBJ1-5; no definite D call. Germline V gene sequence: CDR1 GTSNPN, CDR2 SVGIG (reference sequence). The CDR3 covers 15 residues. V shed 1 base and J shed 8 bases, with 18 bases lying between them. For the CDR3, the DNA is TGTGCCTGGAGTGGAGACATTCGCCCTGGGGAGCCCCAGCATTTT. Its translation: CAWSGDIRPGEPQHF. Full variable domain (outside the CDR3, taken from reference TRBV30 and TRBJ1-5): SQTIHQWPATLVQPVGSPLSLECTVEGTSNPNLYWYRQAAGRGLQLLFYSVGIGQISSEVPQNLSASRPQDRQFILSSKKLLLSDSGFYLCAWSGDIRPGEPQHFGDGTRLSIL.

This clonotype was counted between two and nine times. V is TRBV18 and J is TRBJ1-2; D not resolved. V gave up 3 bases and J gave up 5 bases, with 22 bases separating them. This CDR3 spans 17 amino acids. Germline V gene lookup returns CDR1 KGHSH and CDR2 LQKENI. In DNA, the CDR3 is TGTGCCAGCTCACCCTTGGGAGAAGGAAAAGCCACGTATGGCTACACCTTC. This translates into CASSPLGEGKATYGYTF.

This clonotype has at least ten counts. This chain joins TRBV11-2 and TRBJ1-3; 8 bases match TRBD1. Trimming cost V 1 base and J 0 bases; bases outside gene matches: 5. CDR1 SGHAT and CDR2 FQNNGV come from the germline V gene. There are 17 residues in the CDR3. The CDR3 spells CASSLGGQGNSGNTIYF. The CDR3 bases are TGTGCCAGCAGCTTAGGAGGACAGGGCAACTCTGGAAACACCATATATTTT.

This clonotype was counted ten times or more. The V call is TRBV20-1, the J call TRBJ1-1; perhaps TRBD1 as D (5 bases). The length of the CDR3 is 14 residues. The germline CDR1 and CDR2 sequences are DFQATT and SNEGSKA (reference sequence). The V and J ends lost 0 bases and 6 bases respectively, with 14 bases between them. The chain's CDR3 is CSARDIGAAAEAFF. Here the CDR3 DNA reads TGCAGTGCTAGAGATATTGGGGCGGCAGCTGAAGCTTTCTTT.

With respect to this clonotype: This clone may be a read error of a much larger clone one base away. The CDR3 loop reads CASSFREGSGNTIYF. For the CDR3, the DNA is TGTGCCAGCAGCTTCCGAGAGGGCTCTGGAAACACCATATATTTT. The rearrangement links TRBV11-2 to TRBJ1-3; D remains ambiguous. The germline gives CDR1 SGHAT, CDR2 FQNNGV. The CDR3 is made up of 15 amino acids. The V end lost 3 bases, the J end lost 0 bases, and 9 bases lay between the germline ends.

This clonotype showed up many times. The gene calls are TRBV10-2 and TRBJ2-6, with a weak D call TRBD2 (5 bases). Germline V gene sequence: CDR1 WSHSY, CDR2 SAAADI. V was trimmed by 0 bases and J by 0 bases, leaving 15 bases between them. This CDR3 is built from 19 residues. CDR3 in DNA: TGCGCCAGCAGTGAGTCGGCGGACTTTCGCGGCTCTGGGGCCAACGTCCTGACTTTC. Encoded protein: CASSESADFRGSGANVLTF.

This clonotype was seen ten or more times. The rearrangement joins TRBV19 to TRBJ1-1; 7 bases align to TRBD1. This CDR3 comprises 15 residues. CDR1 LNHDA and CDR2 SQIVND come from the germline V gene (reference sequence). V was pared by 4 bases and J by 0 bases, with 5 bases of the junction left unmatched. In DNA, the CDR3 is TGTGCCAGTAGTACACCAGGGGGAATGAACACTGAAGCTTTCTTT. The encoded protein is CASSTPGGMNTEAFF.

This clonotype was observed at least ten times. The chain employs TRBV7-2 and TRBJ2-5; 7 nucleotides agree with TRBD2. Per the germline V gene, CDR1 is SGHTA and CDR2 is FQGNSA. Germline trimming cut 1 base from V and 9 bases from J; bases unmatched to any gene: 5. This CDR3 contains 13 residues. CDR3 residues: CASSLVWGGAQYF. CDR3 bases: TGTGCCAGCAGCTTAGTGTGGGGGGGGGCCCAGTACTTC. The whole variable domain, filled in from reference TRBV7-2 and TRBJ2-5, reads GAGVSQSPSNKVTEKGKDVELRCDPISGHTALYWYRQSLGQGLEFLIYFQGNSAPDKSGLPSDRFSAERTGGSVSTLTIQRTQQEDSAVYLCASSLVWGGAQYFGPGTRLLVL.

In this sample, this clonotype turned up many times. The J gene is TRBJ2-7, the V gene TRBV10-3; D is undetermined. The CDR3 has 13 amino acids. Between the trimmed V and J ends, which lost 7 bases and 1 base, there was a span of 11 bases. The germline CDR1 and CDR2 sequences are ENHRY and SYGVKD. CDR3 loop: CAITSSLSYEQYF. The CDR3 DNA follows: TGTGCCATCACCTCGTCCCTGTCCTACGAGCAGTACTTC.

V and J are TRBV6-5 and TRBJ2-2, with a weak D call TRBD1 (6 bases). This CDR3 is built from 16 residues. The V gene's germline CDR1 is MNHEY and CDR2 SVGAGI. V was trimmed by 0 bases and J by 4 bases, leaving 12 bases between them. CDR3 residues: CASSYSPQGSTGELFF. The CDR3 bases are TGTGCCAGCAGTTACTCCCCCCAGGGGTCCACCGGGGAGCTGTTTTTT.